The following is a T cell receptor beta chain sequence with its context. Its specificity is not known. Trimming cost V 1 base and J 0 bases, with 10 bases left between them. Germline loops: CDR1 SGHTA, CDR2 FQGTGA. The CDR3 has 17 residues. The sample comes from a study of CD8 T cells in ankylosing spondylitis. Notes on the study in general: Existing reports had already noted some motif variants in reactive arthritis synovial fluid and blood. From matched ankylosing spondylitis synovial fluid, disease-linked clones were reportedly recovered at significantly enriched levels. What seemed typical of ankylosing spondylitis blood was a TCR beta motif built from roughly eight highly homologous variants.

Libraries for TCR beta were made by quantitative 5'-RACE with molecular barcodes. Each CDR3 protein gets one entry after TCRdb re-called the 5' RACE reads with MiXCR. The table lists 650,000 to 800,000 distinct CDR3 sequences, around a fifth of them singletons. Sequenced material: blood, either unsorted or a sorted T cell fraction (not recorded which). This sequence joins TRBV7-3 and TRBJ2-6; D gene ambiguous. This TCR was recovered from a male donor with ankylosing spondylitis. For the CDR3, the DNA is TGTGCCAGCAGCTTAATAGGTGGGGTCTCTGGGGCCAACGTCCTGACTTTC. It is translated as CASSLIGGVSGANVLTF.